This T cell receptor (beta chain) was sequenced for a study of technical replicates of blood from several donors. Only in-frame clones appear in the TCRdb table, and some are missing; sequencing was by immunoSEQ multiplex PCR. The data contain roughly 80,000 clones, roughly 96% of them singletons. V was shortened by 0 bases and J by 5 bases, with 13 bases between the two germline ends. Germline CDR1 SQVTM, CDR2 ANQGSEA. The CDR3 loop spans 14 amino acids. V is TRBV29-1 and J is TRBJ1-1, with TRBD1 as a possible D gene (6 bases). The TCR was taken from a human donor in good health. Input material: T cells isolated from PBMCs. The CDR3 nucleotides read TGCAGCGTTGAAGATAGGACAACAGGGACTGAAGCTTTCTTT. As protein: CSVEDRTTGTEAFF. The complete variable domain, with remaining parts taken from reference TRBV29-1 and TRBJ1-1, reads SAVISQKPSRDICQRGTSLTIQCQVDSQVTMMFWYRQQPGQSLTLIATANQGSEATYESGFVIDKFPISRPNLTFSTLTVSNMSPEDSSIYLCSVEDRTTGTEAFFGQGTRLTVV.